The T cell receptor (beta chain) under discussion was sequenced for a study of CD8 T cells in ankylosing spondylitis. Via MiXCR, TCRdb re-called the 5' RACE reads, giving one row per CDR3 protein. The table lists roughly 700,000 distinct CDR3 sequences, around 20% of them singletons. General study findings and limits: Earlier work had already found some motif variants in reactive arthritis synovial fluid and blood. Disease-linked clones bore a CD8+ phenotype, appearing relatively rarely in peripheral blood. One TCR beta motif, made up of under ten highly homologous variants, appeared characteristic of ankylosing spondylitis blood. It was reported that disease-linked clones were significantly enriched in matched ankylosing spondylitis synovial fluid.

Germline loops: CDR1 SGHAT, CDR2 FQNNGV. V trimming: 5 bases; J trimming: 0 bases; junction bases outside the gene matches: 6. There are 18 residues in the CDR3. The table lists this clonotype with a few counts. Its antigen is still unknown. The clonotype originates from a male donor with ankylosing spondylitis. Source material: blood, either unsorted or a sorted T cell fraction (not recorded which). The J gene is TRBJ2-3, the V gene TRBV11-2; TRBD2 matches 15 bases. CDR3: CASSRPGTSGRSTDTQYF. Here the CDR3 DNA reads TGTGCCAGCAGCCGCCCCGGGACTAGCGGGAGGAGCACAGATACGCAGTATTTT. The full variable domain, with the rest looked up from reference TRBV11-2 and TRBJ2-3, is EAGVAQSPRYKIIEKRQSVAFWCNPISGHATLYWYQQILGQGPKLLIQFQNNGVVDDSQLPKDRFSAERLKGVDSTLKIQPAKLEDSAVYLCASSRPGTSGRSTDTQYFGPGTRLTVL.